A selection of T cell receptor beta chains follows, all from one sample in a study of cytomegalovirus exposure and HLA in healthy donors. Repertoires were generated with immunoSEQ multiplex PCR, while TCRdb's copy carries only in-frame clones and drops some. The sample comprises about 140,000 clones, 77% of which are singletons, and 4.5% to 6% rests with the top ten. Input material: PBMCs. All receptors come from a woman in her forties or fifties in good health and CMV-seronegative. Each CDR3 is given without its conserved first and last residue.

v_call	j_call	cdr3_aa
TRBV27	TRBJ2-5	ASSYMSGLQETQY
TRBV5-8	TRBJ2-1	ASSRPGGVPSYNEQF
TRBV28	TRBJ1-2	ASSSQGQENYGYT
TRBV18	TRBJ2-3	ASSATTRGMDTQY
TRBV15	TRBJ2-1	ATSRRGGAGGRHEQF
TRBV7-7	TRBJ2-3	ASSTTGLAGGGTQY
TRBV13	TRBJ1-2	ASSSKDRGDYGYT
TRBV6-1	TRBJ2-3	ATGPRTGGPDTQY
TRBV9	TRBJ2-2	ASSSGTGAGELF
TRBV10-3	TRBJ1-2	AISTTGTGDGGYT
TRBV15	TRBJ1-3	ATSKSQSSGNTIY
TRBV14	TRBJ2-2	ASSPLAGGYTGELF
TRBV5-5	TRBJ2-7	ASSHQYEQY
TRBV5-6	TRBJ2-1	ASSPTGYNEQF
TRBV6-1	TRBJ2-7	ASKGDSYEQY
TRBV6-1	TRBJ2-7	ASSAYPGQGPYEQY
TRBV11-2	TRBJ1-2	ASSGTGSGGYT
TRBV27	TRBJ2-1	ASSRTSGGYNEQF
TRBV7-2	TRBJ2-3	ASSGGLAGGLTQY
TRBV5-1	TRBJ2-2	ASSLARGWSGELF
TRBV28	TRBJ1-5	ASKIWARVSNQPQH
TRBV5-1	TRBJ1-4	ASSLEGVTGRGEKLF
TRBV5-1	TRBJ2-1	ASSPIGTVYGEQF
TRBV19	TRBJ1-4	ASSISATNEKLF
TRBV18	TRBJ2-7	ASSPTGEGEQY
TRBV4-1	TRBJ1-1	ASSQEGVFSNRFTEAF
TRBV28	TRBJ1-2	ASSRTYLQGADGYT
TRBV5-1	TRBJ2-1	ASSLAVLAGGSNEQF
TRBV18	TRBJ2-5	ASSPPSSGGQETQY
TRBV12-2	TRBJ2-7	ASRLRYTLACYEQY
TRBV5-6	TRBJ2-7	ASRPVGPYEQY
TRBV30	TRBJ2-1	AWKRSSGGFLSHNEQF
TRBV28	TRBJ2-7	ASRPPGDSYEQY
TRBV27	TRBJ2-1	ASSLDRSNEQF
TRBV7-2	TRBJ2-7	ASSLGGPNSYEQY
TRBV2	TRBJ2-2	ASTLARGGHTGELF
TRBV7-6	TRBJ2-2	ASSLGRGPSTNTGELF
TRBV27	TRBJ1-4	ASRMSGVNEKLF
TRBV10-3	TRBJ1-5	AISEPDQPQH
TRBV4-2	TRBJ1-2	ASSQEVDSLNGYT
TRBV6-5	TRBJ2-3	ASTSEQDTQY
TRBV5-1	TRBJ1-2	ASSRVAGQGSYGYT
TRBV9	TRBJ1-6	ASSVGTGLWNSPLH
TRBV28	TRBJ2-7	ASSSKPKPGQPWTYEQY
TRBV7-3	TRBJ2-1	ASSLDSLNEQF
TRBV18	TRBJ1-1	ASSSQTGSAF
TRBV11-3	TRBJ2-3	ASSLARGAADTQY